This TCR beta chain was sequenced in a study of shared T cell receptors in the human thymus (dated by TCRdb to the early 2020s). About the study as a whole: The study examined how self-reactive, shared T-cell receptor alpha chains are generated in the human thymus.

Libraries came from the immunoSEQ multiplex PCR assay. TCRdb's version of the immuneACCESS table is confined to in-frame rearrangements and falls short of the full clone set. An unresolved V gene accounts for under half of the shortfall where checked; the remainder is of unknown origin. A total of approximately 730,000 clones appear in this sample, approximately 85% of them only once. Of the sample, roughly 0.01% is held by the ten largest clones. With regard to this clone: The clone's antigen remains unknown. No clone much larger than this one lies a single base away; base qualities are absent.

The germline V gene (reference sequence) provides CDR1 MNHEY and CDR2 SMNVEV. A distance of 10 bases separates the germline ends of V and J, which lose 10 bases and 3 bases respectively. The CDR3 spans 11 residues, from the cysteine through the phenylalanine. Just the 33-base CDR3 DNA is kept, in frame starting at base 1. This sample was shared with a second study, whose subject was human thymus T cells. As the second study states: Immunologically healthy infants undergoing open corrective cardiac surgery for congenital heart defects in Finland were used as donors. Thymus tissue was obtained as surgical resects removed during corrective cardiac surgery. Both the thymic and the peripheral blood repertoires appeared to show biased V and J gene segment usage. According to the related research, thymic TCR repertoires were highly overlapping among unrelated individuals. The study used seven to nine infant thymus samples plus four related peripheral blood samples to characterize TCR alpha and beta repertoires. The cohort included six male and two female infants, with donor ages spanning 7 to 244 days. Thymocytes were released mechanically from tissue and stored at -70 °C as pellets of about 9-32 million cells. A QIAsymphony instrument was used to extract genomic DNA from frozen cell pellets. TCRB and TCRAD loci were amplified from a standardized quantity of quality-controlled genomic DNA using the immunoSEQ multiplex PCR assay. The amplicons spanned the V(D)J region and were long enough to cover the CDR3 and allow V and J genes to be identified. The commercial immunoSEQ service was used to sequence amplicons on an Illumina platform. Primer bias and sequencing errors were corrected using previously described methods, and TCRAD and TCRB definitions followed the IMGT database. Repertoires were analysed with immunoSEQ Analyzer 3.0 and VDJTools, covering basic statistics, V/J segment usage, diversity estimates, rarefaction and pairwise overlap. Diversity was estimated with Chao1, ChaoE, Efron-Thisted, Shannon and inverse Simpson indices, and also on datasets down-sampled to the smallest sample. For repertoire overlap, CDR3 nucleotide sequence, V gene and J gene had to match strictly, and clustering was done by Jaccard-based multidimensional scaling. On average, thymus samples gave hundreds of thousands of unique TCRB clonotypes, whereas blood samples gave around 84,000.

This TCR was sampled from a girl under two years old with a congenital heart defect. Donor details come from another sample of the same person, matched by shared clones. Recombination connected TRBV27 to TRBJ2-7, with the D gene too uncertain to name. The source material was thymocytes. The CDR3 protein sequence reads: CAMLPGYEQYF. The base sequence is TGTGCCATGCTCCCGGGCTACGAGCAGTACTTC.